Below, 12 T cell receptor beta chains from the same sample are listed, as sequenced in a study of cytomegalovirus exposure and HLA in healthy donors. The primer mix had 60 Vbeta and 13 Jbeta primers. Sequenced by immunoSEQ multiplex PCR; TCRdb stores in-frame clones only, minus some. The table includes some 120,000 clones, roughly 88% detected once. The material sequenced was PBMCs. The receptors shown here come from a young woman in good health and CMV-seropositive.

The J gene is TRBJ1-2, the V gene TRBV29-1; D is unclear. CDR1 and CDR2 (germline): SQVTM, ANQGSEA. There are 15 residues in the CDR3. V was shortened by 1 base and J by 0 bases, with 12 bases between the two germline ends. The CDR3 loop reads CSVEAGLRSNYGYTF. CDR3 nucleotides: TGCAGCGTTGAAGCAGGCCTAAGATCTAACTATGGCTACACCTTC. Using reference TRBV29-1 and TRBJ1-2 for the parts outside the CDR3, the full variable domain is SAVISQKPSRDICQRGTSLTIQCQVDSQVTMMFWYRQQPGQSLTLIATANQGSEATYESGFVIDKFPISRPNLTFSTLTVSNMSPEDSSIYLCSVEAGLRSNYGYTFGSGTRLTVV.

On this clone: The junction shows a germline mismatch at one end, possibly a read error. The sample has other DNA sequences that encode this CDR3 too. This rearrangement joins TRBV5-4 to TRBJ1-1, with D hard to call. Germline CDR1 and CDR2: SGHNT and YYREEE (reference sequence). The CDR3 is made up of 14 amino acids. The CDR3 DNA reads as TGTGCCAGCAGCTTGTTCGGCGACTACACCGAAGCTTTCTTT. Translation: CASSLFGDYTEAFF.

This chain's CDR3 is CASSYTRVNEQYF. CDR3 coding DNA: TGTGCCAGCAGTTACACCCGCGTCAACGAGCAGTACTTC. V gene TRBV6-5 combines with J gene TRBJ2-7; no firm D call. Germline V CDR1 and CDR2: MNHEY, SVGAGI. V was shortened by 2 bases and J by 5 bases, with 10 bases between the two germline ends. CDR3 length: 13 amino acids.

CDR3 DNA: TGTGCCAGCAGCTCCTACAGGGACAGCCCTAACTATGGCTACACCTTC. Translated: CASSSYRDSPNYGYTF. The chain combines TRBV7-9 with TRBJ1-2, with 7 positions matching TRBD1. Germline-derived CDR1 and CDR2 are SEHNR and FQNEAQ (reference sequence). V shed 4 bases, J shed 0 bases, and the junction held 8 bases outside the gene matches. The CDR3 is 16 residues long.

The CDR3 DNA follows: TGTGCCAGCGATGGTGGGGGCGAGGGGAACACTGAAGCTTTCTTT. Translated: CASDGGGEGNTEAFF. The chain is built from TRBV2 and TRBJ1-1; D may be TRBD1 (6 bases). The length of the CDR3 is 15 residues. The V gene's germline CDR1 is SNHLY and CDR2 FYNNEI. V lost 8 bases and J 1 base, leaving 17 bases between the germline ends.

The chain recombines TRBV6-6 with TRBJ2-1; D unclear. CDR1 MNHNY and CDR2 SVGAGI come from the germline V gene (reference sequence). The CDR3 covers 13 residues. Trimming stripped 6 bases from V and 2 bases from J, with 8 bases between. Here the CDR3 reads CASRLDTYNEQFF. CDR3 coding DNA: TGTGCCAGCAGATTAGACACCTACAATGAGCAGTTCTTC.

Concerning this clone: A read error may account for a junction end that differs from germline. The chain couples TRBV7-9 to TRBJ2-5; D call uncertain. Germline values: CDR1 SEHNR, CDR2 FQNEAQ (reference sequence). The CDR3 has 12 amino acids. The CDR3 region has the DNA TGTTCCAGCAGCTTTGGCAGGGAGACCCAGTACTTC. Translated, it gives CSSSFGRETQYF. Full variable domain (rest looked up from reference TRBV7-9 and TRBJ2-5): DTGVSQNPRHKITKRGQNVTFRCDPISEHNRLYWYRQTLGQGPEFLTYFQNEAQLEKSRLLSDRFSAERPKGSFSTLEIQRTEQGDSAMYLCSSSFGRETQYFGPGTRLLVL.

Only a few counts were recorded for this clone. The rearrangement uses TRBV2 and TRBJ1-2; a possible D gene is TRBD1 (5 bases). V was clipped by 0 bases and J by 4 bases, with 9 bases between them. Germline V gives CDR1 SNHLY, CDR2 FYNNEI. The CDR3 consists of 14 residues. This chain's CDR3 is CASSEADRLYGYTF. CDR3 nucleotide sequence: TGTGCCAGCAGTGAAGCAGACAGACTCTATGGCTACACCTTC.

The chain carries TRBV7-8 and TRBJ1-2, with D possibly TRBD1 on 6 matching bases. The germline V and J ends were trimmed by 0 bases and 5 bases, with 16 bases remaining between them. Germline CDR1 reads SGHVS; CDR2 reads FQNEAQ. CDR3 length: 16 residues. The CDR3 coding sequence is TGTGCCAGCAGCTTAGCTCAGGGGCCGCAGCTGTATGGCTACACCTTC. This translates into CASSLAQGPQLYGYTF.

The rearrangement joins TRBV5-1 to TRBJ2-3, with 8 bases fitting TRBD1. Germline assignment: CDR1 SGHRS and CDR2 YFSETQ. The CDR3 is 17 amino acids. Losses at the gene ends were 0 bases for V and 1 base for J; bases not matched to a gene: 7. In DNA form, the CDR3 reads TGCGCCAGCAGCTTGGCCCAGGGGGCGGAGGGCACAGATACGCAGTATTTT. Translating gives CASSLAQGAEGTDTQYF. Combining the CDR3 with reference TRBV5-1 and TRBJ2-3 gives the whole variable domain KAGVTQTPRYLIKTRGQQVTLSCSPISGHRSVSWYQQTPGQGLQFLFEYFSETQRNKGNFPGRFSGRQFSNSRSEMNVSTLELGDSALYLCASSLAQGAEGTDTQYFGPGTRLTVL.

This chain joins TRBV6-5 and TRBJ1-4, with TRBD1 identical over 9 bases. Germline assignment: CDR1 MNHEY and CDR2 SVGAGI. V lost 8 bases to trimming and J lost 8 bases; unmatched junction nucleotides: 3. The CDR3 is made up of 12 amino acids. The CDR3 DNA is TGTGCCAGCCGGACAGGGGAGGAAAAACTGTTTTTT. Translated, it gives CASRTGEEKLFF.

This clone has a handful of counts. This sequence joins TRBV10-3 and TRBJ2-7; 11 bases map to TRBD1. Germline CDR1 and CDR2: ENHRY and SYGVKD. This CDR3 has 14 amino acids. V gave up 5 bases and J gave up 5 bases; unmatched junction bases: 5. The DNA of the CDR3 is TGTGCCATCAGTCCCGGGACAGGGGGTAACGAGCAGTACTTC. It specifies CAISPGTGGNEQYF.